Listed here are 6 T cell receptor beta chains from one sample, sequenced in a study of blood T cells in healthy people across ages. A second 7 to 11 cycle PCR used barcoded and J-beta primers. TCRdb redid the calling of the 5' RACE reads with MiXCR, one entry per CDR3 protein. The sample has approximately 680,000 distinct CDR3 sequences, around 32% seen once. The sample taken for sequencing was blood. These receptors all come from a woman aged 80 or over in good health.

The chain uses TRBV20-1 and TRBJ2-5; D not certain. The CDR3 has 14 residues. In germline, CDR1 is DFQATT, CDR2 SNEGSKA (reference sequence). V shed 2 bases and J shed 11 bases, with 21 bases lying between them. DNA for the CDR3: TGCAGTGCTAGATTATTCGACCGAGACAATGAGCAGTACTTC. This translates into CSARLFDRDNEQYF.

At least ten counts were recorded for this clonotype. V and J are TRBV28 and TRBJ2-5; 11 nucleotides match TRBD2. Trimming took 5 bases from V and 5 from J; bases not matched to a gene: 4. Germline CDR1 and CDR2: MDHEN and SYDVKM. The CDR3 is made up of 14 amino acids. CDR3 in amino acids: CASSPVAGGETQYF. In DNA form, the CDR3 reads TGTGCCAGCAGTCCTGTAGCGGGAGGGGAGACCCAGTACTTC. The full variable domain, its missing parts supplied by reference TRBV28 and TRBJ2-5, is DVKVTQSSRYLVKRTGEKVFLECVQDMDHENMFWYRQDPGLGLRLIYFSYDVKMKEKGDIPEGYSVSREKKERFSLILESASTNQTSMYLCASSPVAGGETQYFGPGTRLLVL.

This sequence joins TRBV29-1 and TRBJ2-5; TRBD1 might be the D (5 bases). CDR3 size: 13 residues. Deletions cut 6 bases from V and 3 bases from J, with 14 bases between. The germline V gene has CDR1 SQVTM and CDR2 ANQGSEA. CDR3 sequence: CSVWVTEKETQYF. DNA of the CDR3: TGCAGCGTATGGGTGACAGAGAAAGAGACCCAGTACTTC.

At least ten counts were recorded for this clonotype. The rearrangement links TRBV7-3 to TRBJ1-2; no reliable D call. Germline CDR1 and CDR2: SGHTA and FQGTGA. Deletions cut 2 bases from V and 8 bases from J, with 12 bases between. This CDR3 region has 13 residues. The CDR3 DNA reads as TGTGCCAGCAGCTTAGAAGCGACCGGCGGCTACACCTTC. As protein: CASSLEATGGYTF.

This clonotype was recorded many times. The chain joins TRBV6-5 to TRBJ1-6; D is unresolved. V lost 6 bases, J lost 8 bases, and 8 bases lay in between. CDR1 MNHEY and CDR2 SVGAGI come from the germline V gene. CDR3 length equals 12 residues. The CDR3 bases are TGTGCCAGCAGGGACGGGGATTCACCCCTCCACTTT. It translates to CASRDGDSPLHF.

This clonotype has just a few counts. A much larger clone lies a single base off, so this may be a read error. The chain has TRBV6-2 or TRBV6-3 and TRBJ1-2, with D tentatively TRBD1 (5 bases). Germline V CDR1 and CDR2: MNHEY, SVGEGT. Trimming took 5 bases from V and 4 from J, leaving 11 bases between them. The CDR3 runs to 13 residues. The CDR3 nucleotides read TGTGCCAGCAGTGACCTGGGGGGCTATGGCTACACCTTC. Residues: CASSDLGGYGYTF.